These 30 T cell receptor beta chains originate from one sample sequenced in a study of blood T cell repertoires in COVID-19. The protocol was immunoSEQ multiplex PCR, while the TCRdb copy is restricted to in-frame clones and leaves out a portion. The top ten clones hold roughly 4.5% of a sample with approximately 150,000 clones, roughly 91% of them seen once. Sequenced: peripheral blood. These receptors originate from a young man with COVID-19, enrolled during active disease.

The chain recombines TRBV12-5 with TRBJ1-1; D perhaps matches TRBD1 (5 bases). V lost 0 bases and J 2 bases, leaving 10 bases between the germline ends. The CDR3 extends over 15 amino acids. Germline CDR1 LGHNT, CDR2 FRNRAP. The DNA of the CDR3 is TGTGCTAGTGGTTTGGTACCCGGGGGAAACACTGAAGCTTTCTTT. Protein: CASGLVPGGNTEAFF. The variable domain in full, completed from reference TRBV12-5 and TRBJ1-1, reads DARVTQTPRHKVTEMGQEVTMRCQPILGHNTVFWYRQTMMQGLELLAYFRNRAPLDDSGMPKDRFSAEMPDATLATLKIQPSEPRDSAVYFCASGLVPGGNTEAFFGQGTRLTVV.

As DNA, the CDR3 is TGTGCCAGCAGTTACTCTATCACAGGGGGTCGAAATGAGCAGTTCTTC. Protein product: CASSYSITGGRNEQFF. The chain carries TRBV6-5 and TRBJ2-1; 8 bases are shared with TRBD1. Looked up from germline, CDR1 is MNHEY and CDR2 is SVGAGI. Trimming removed 0 bases from V and 7 bases from J; junction bases left unmatched: 8. This CDR3 region has 16 residues.

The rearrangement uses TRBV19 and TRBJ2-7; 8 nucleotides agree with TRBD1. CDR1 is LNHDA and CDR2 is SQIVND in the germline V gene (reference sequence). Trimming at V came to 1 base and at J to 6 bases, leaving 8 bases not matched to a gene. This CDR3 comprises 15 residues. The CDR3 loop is CASSIVGQGAREQYF. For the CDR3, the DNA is TGTGCCAGTAGTATAGTGGGCCAGGGGGCACGCGAGCAGTACTTC. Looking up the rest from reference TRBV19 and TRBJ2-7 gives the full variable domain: DGGITQSPKYLFRKEGQNVTLSCEQNLNHDAMYWYRQDPGQGLRLIYYSQIVNDFQKGDIAEGYSVSREKKESFPLTVTSAQKNPTAFYLCASSIVGQGAREQYFGPGTRLTVT.

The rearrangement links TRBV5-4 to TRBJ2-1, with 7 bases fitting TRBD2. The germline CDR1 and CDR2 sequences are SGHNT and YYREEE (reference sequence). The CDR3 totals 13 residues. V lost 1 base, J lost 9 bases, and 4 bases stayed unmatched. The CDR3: CASSLRLAGEQFF. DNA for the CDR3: TGTGCCAGCAGCTTGAGACTAGCTGGTGAGCAGTTCTTC.

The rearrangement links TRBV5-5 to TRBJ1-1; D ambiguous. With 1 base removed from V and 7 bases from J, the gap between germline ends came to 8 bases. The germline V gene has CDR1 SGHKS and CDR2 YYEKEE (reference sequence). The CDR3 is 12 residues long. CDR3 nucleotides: TGTGCCAGCAGCTTGTGGGCAGGTGAAGCTTTCTTT. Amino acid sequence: CASSLWAGEAFF.

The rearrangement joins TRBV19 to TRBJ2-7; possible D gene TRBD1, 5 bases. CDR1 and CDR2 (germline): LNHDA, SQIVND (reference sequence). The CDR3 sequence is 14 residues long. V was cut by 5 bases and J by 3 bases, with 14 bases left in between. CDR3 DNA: TGTGCCAGTAGTCGACTCGACAGTTACTACGAGCAGTACTTC. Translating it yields CASSRLDSYYEQYF. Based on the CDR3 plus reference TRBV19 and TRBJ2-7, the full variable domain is DGGITQSPKYLFRKEGQNVTLSCEQNLNHDAMYWYRQDPGQGLRLIYYSQIVNDFQKGDIAEGYSVSREKKESFPLTVTSAQKNPTAFYLCASSRLDSYYEQYFGPGTRLTVT.

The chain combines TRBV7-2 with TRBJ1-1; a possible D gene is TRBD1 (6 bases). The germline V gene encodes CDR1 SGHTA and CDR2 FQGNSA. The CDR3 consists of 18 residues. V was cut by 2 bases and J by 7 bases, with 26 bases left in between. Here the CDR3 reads CASSLIVGRGRFGSEAFF. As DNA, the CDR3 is TGTGCCAGCAGCTTAATAGTTGGCAGGGGACGGTTTGGTAGTGAAGCTTTCTTT.

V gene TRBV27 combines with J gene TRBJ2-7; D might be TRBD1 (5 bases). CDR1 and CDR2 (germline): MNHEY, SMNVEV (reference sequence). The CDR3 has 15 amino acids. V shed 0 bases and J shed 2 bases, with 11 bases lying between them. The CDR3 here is CASSLSTGDAYEQYF. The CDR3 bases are TGTGCCAGCAGTTTATCAACAGGCGACGCCTACGAGCAGTACTTC.

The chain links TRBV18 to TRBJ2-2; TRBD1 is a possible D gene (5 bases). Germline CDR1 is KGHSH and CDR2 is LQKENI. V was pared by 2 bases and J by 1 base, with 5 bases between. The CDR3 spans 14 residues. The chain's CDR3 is CASSPRGNTGELFF. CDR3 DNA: TGTGCCAGCTCACCAAGGGGGAACACCGGGGAGCTGTTTTTT. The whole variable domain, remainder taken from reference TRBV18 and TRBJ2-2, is NAGVMQNPRHLVRRRGQEARLRCSPMKGHSHVYWYRQLPEEGLKFMVYLQKENIIDESGMPKERFSAEFPKEGPSILRIQQVVRGDSAAYFCASSPRGNTGELFFGEGSRLTVL.

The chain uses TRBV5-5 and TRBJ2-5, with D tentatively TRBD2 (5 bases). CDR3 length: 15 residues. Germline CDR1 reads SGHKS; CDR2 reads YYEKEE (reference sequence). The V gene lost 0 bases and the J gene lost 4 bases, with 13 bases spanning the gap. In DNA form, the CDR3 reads TGTGCCAGCAGCTTGGAGTTAGGAGGCGGAGAGACCCAGTACTTC. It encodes CASSLELGGGETQYF.

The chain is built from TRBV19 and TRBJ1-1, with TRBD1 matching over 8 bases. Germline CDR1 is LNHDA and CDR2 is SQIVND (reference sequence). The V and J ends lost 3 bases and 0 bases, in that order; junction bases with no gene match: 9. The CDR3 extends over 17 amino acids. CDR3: CASSISPGGGLNTEAFF. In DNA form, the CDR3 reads TGTGCCAGTAGTATCTCGCCAGGGGGCGGCCTGAACACTGAAGCTTTCTTT.

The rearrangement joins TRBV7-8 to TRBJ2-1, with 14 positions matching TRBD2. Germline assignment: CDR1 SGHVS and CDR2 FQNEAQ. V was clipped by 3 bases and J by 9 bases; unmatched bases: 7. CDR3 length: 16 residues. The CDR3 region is CASSLGLAGVYGEQFF. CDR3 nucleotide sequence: TGTGCCAGCAGCTTGGGACTAGCGGGAGTCTATGGTGAGCAGTTCTTC. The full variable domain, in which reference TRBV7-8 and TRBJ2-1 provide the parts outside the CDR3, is GAGVSQSPRYKVAKRGQDVALRCDPISGHVSLFWYQQALGQGPEFLTYFQNEAQLDKSGLPSDRFFAERPEGSVSTLKIQRTQQEDSAVYLCASSLGLAGVYGEQFFGPGTRLTVL.

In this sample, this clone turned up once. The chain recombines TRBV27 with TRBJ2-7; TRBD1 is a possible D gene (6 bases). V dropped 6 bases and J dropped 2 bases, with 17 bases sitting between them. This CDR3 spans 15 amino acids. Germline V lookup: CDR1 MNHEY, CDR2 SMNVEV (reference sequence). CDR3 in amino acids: CASSAAVAGAYEQYF. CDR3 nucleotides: TGTGCCAGCAGCGCCGCTGTGGCAGGGGCCTACGAGCAGTACTTC.

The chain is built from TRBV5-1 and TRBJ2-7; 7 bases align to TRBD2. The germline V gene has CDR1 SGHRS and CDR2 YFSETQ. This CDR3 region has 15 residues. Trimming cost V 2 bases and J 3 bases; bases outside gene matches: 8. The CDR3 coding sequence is TGCGCCAGCAGCTTCGGGAGCGGGGCCCACTACGAGCAGTACTTC. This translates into CASSFGSGAHYEQYF.

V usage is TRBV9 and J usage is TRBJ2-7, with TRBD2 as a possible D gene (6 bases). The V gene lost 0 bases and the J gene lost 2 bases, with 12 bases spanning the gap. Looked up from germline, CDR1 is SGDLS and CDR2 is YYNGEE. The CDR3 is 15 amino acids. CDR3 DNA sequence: TGTGCCAGCAGCGTAGGCGGCGGGAACGCCTACGAGCAGTACTTC. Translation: CASSVGGGNAYEQYF.

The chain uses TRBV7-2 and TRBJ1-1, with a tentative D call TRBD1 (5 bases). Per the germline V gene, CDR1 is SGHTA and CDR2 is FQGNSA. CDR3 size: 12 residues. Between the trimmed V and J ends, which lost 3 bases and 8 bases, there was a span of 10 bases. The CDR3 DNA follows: TGTGCCAGCAGCTTTCCAGGGAGGGAAGCTTTCTTT. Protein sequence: CASSFPGREAFF.

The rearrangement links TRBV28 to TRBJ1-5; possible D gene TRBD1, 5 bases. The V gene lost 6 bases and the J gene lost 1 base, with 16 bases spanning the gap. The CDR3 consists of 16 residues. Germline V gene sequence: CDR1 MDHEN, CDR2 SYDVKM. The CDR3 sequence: CASSNAGQYSNQPQHF. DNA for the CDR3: TGTGCCAGCAGCAACGCCGGACAATACAGCAATCAGCCCCAGCATTTT.

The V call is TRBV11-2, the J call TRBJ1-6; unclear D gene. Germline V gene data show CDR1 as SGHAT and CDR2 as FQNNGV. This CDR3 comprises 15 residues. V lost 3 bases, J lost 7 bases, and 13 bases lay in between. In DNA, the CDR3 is TGTGCCAGCAGCTTGAAGTTCGGGGAGAATTCACCCCTCCACTTT. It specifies CASSLKFGENSPLHF.

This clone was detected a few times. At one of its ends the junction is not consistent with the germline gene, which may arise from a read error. CDR3: CASSYRQGSKKLLF. The CDR3 DNA follows: TGTGCCAGCAGCTACCGGCAGGGGAGTAAAAAACTGCTTTTT. The rearrangement links TRBV27 to TRBJ1-4, with D possibly TRBD1 on 6 matching bases. The CDR3 has 14 amino acids. CDR1 and CDR2 from the germline V gene are MNHEY and SMNVEV (reference sequence). The whole variable domain, filled in from reference TRBV27 and TRBJ1-4, reads EAQVTQNPRYLITVTGKKLTVTCSQNMNHEYMSWYRQDPGLGLRQIYYSMNVEVTDKGDVPEGYKVSRKEKRNFPLILESPSPNQTSLYFCASSYRQGSKKLLFGSGTQLSVL.

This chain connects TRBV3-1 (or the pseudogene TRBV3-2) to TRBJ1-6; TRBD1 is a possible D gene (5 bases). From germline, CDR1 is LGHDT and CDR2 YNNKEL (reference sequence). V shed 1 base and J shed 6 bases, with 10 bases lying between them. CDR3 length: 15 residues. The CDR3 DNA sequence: TGTGCCAGCAGCCAAGGGTGGGGCGGTAATTCACCCCTCCACTTT. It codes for CASSQGWGGNSPLHF.

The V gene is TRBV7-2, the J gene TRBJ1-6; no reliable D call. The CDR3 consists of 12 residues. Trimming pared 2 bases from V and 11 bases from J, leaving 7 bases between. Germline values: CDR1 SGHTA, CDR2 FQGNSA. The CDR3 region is CASSLSVPPLHF. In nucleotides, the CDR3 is TGTGCCAGCAGCTTATCGGTTCCACCCCTCCACTTT.

The DNA for the CDR3 is TGTGCCAGCAGGGGAGGACGGAGCTACACCTTC. Its protein product is CASRGGRSYTF. The V call is TRBV6-5, the J call TRBJ1-2; D remains ambiguous. Germline V CDR1 and CDR2: MNHEY, SVGAGI. V was clipped by 6 bases and J by 9 bases, with 11 bases between them. The CDR3 has 11 amino acids.

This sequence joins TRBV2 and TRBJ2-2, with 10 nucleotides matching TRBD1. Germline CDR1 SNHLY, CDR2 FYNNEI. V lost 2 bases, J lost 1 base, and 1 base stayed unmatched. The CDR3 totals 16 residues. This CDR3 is CASSERDRGNTGELFF. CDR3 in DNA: TGTGCCAGCAGTGAACGGGACAGGGGGAACACCGGGGAGCTGTTTTTT.

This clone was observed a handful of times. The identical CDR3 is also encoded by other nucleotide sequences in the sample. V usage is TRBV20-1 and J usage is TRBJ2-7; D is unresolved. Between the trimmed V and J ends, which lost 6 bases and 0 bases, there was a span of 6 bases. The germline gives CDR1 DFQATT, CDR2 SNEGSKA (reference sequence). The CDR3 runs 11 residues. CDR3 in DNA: TGCAGTGCGCCAGTCTCCTACGAGCAGTACTTC. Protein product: CSAPVSYEQYF.

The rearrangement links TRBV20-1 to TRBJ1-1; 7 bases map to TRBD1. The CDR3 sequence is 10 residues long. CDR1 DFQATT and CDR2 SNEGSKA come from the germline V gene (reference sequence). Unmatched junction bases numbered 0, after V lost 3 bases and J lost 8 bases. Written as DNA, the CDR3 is TGCAGTGCTAGGGACAGGGAAGCTTTCTTT. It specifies CSARDREAFF.

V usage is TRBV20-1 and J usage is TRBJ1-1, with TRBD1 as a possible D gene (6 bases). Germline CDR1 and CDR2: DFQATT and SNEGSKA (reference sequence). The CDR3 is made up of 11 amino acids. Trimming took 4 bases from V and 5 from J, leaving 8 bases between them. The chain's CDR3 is CSATGVTEAFF. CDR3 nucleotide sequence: TGCAGTGCTACAGGGGTGACTGAAGCTTTCTTT.

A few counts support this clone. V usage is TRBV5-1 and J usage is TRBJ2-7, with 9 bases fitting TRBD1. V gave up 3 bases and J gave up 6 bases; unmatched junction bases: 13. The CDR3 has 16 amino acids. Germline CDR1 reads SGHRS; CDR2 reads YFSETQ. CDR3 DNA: TGCGCCAGCAGCTGGAGATGGGACAGGGTTGAGGCCGAGCAGTACTTC. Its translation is CASSWRWDRVEAEQYF.

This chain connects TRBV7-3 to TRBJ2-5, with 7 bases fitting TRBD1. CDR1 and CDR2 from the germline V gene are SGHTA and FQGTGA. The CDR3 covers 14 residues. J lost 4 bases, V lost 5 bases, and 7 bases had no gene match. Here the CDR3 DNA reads TGTGCCAGCAGCCCTACAGGGGCCTCAGAGACCCAGTACTTC. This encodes CASSPTGASETQYF.

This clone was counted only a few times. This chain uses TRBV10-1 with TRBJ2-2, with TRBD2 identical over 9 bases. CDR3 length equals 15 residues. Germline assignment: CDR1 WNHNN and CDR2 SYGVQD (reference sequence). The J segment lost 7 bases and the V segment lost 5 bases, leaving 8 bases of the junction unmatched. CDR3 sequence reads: CASSPIAGVYGELFF. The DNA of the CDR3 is TGCGCCAGCAGTCCGATAGCGGGAGTCTACGGGGAGCTGTTTTTT.

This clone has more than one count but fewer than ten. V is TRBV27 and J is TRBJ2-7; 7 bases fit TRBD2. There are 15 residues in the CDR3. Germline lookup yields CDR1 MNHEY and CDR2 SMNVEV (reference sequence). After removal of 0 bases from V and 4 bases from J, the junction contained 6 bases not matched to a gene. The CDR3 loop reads CASSLSPASGYEQYF. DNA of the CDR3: TGTGCCAGCAGTTTATCTCCCGCTAGCGGATACGAGCAGTACTTC.